This TCR beta chain was identified during a study of somatic mutations in cytotoxic T cells in rheumatoid arthritis. Whole-study context: There were some V beta antibody-stained T-cell populations flow-sorted at nearly 100% purity, and these included V beta1+ cells sequenced for TCRB. General study results and limits: Nobody knew which antigens the expanded CD8+ clones targeted.

TCRdb keeps only in-frame clones here, not all; method: immunoSEQ multiplex PCR. The data hold 10,000 to 15,000 clones, with 65% to 75% observed a single time. For this clone: Antigen unknown.

V was pared by 1 base and J by 2 bases, with 13 bases between. This CDR3 spans 16 amino acids. Germline values: CDR1 SGHTA, CDR2 FQGTGA. Positive magnetic bead selection separated CD4+ and CD8+ cells, and flow cytometry confirmed purity. This TCR derives from a man aged 65 to 79 in good health. Sequencing was carried out using CD8+ T cells sorted from blood. The chain uses TRBV7-3 and TRBJ2-3; D is unresolved. CDR3 DNA: TGTGCCAGCAGCTTAAACCCGGATCTCCCCACAGATACGCAGTATTTT. Translated, it gives CASSLNPDLPTDTQYF.